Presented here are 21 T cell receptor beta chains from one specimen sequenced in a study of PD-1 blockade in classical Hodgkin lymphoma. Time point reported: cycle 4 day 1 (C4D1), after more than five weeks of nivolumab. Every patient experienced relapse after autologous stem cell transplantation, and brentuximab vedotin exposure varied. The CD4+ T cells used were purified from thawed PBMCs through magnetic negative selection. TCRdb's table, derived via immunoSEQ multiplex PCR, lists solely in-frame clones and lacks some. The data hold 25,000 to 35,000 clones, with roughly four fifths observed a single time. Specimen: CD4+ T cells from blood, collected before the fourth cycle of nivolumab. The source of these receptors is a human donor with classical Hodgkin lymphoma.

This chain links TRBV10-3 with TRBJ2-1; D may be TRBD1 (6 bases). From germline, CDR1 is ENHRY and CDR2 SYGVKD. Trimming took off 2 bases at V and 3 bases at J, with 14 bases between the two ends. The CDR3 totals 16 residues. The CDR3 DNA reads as TGTGCCATCAGTGAGCTCAGGGGCGCTAACTACAATGAGCAGTTCTTC. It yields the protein CAISELRGANYNEQFF.

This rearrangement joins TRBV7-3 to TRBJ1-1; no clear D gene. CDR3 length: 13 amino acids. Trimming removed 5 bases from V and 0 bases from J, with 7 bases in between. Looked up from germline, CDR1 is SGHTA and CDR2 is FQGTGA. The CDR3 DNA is TGTGCCAGCAGCCCACGCCTGAACACTGAAGCTTTCTTT. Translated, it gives CASSPRLNTEAFF.

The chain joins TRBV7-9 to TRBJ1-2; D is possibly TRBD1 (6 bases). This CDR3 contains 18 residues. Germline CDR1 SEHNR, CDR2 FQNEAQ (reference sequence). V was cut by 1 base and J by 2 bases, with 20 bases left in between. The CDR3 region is CASSLGIGTRSKNYGYTF. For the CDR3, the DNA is TGTGCCAGCAGCTTAGGGATCGGGACAAGGTCAAAGAACTATGGCTACACCTTC.

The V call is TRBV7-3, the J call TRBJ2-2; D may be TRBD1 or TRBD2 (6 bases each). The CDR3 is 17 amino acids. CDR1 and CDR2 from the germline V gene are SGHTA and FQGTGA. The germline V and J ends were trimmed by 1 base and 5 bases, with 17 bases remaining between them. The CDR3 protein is CASSLMAVTGRTGELFF. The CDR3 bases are TGTGCCAGCAGCTTAATGGCTGTAACAGGGAGGACCGGGGAGCTGTTTTTT. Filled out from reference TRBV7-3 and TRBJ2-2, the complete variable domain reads GAGVSQTPSNKVTEKGKYVELRCDPISGHTALYWYRQSLGQGPEFLIYFQGTGAADDSGLPNDRFFAVRPEGSVSTLKIQRTERGDSAVYLCASSLMAVTGRTGELFFGEGSRLTVL.

The CDR3 DNA reads TGTGCCAGCAGCCCTCGGGGGGGGAGCACAGATACGCAGTATTTT. Its translation is CASSPRGGSTDTQYF. J is TRBJ2-3 and V is TRBV4-2; 8 nucleotides match TRBD2. Germline V lookup: CDR1 LGHNA, CDR2 YNFKEQ. CDR3 length: 15 amino acids. The V gene end was trimmed by 4 bases and the J gene end by 0 bases; junction bases not matched to a gene: 3.

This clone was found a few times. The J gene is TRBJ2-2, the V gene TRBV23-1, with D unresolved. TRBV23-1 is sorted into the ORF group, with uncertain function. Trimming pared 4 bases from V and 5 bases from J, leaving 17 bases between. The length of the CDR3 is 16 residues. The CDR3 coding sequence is TGCGCCAGCAGTCGACGTATTCCCCCAGATACCGGGGAGCTGTTTTTT. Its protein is CASSRRIPPDTGELFF.

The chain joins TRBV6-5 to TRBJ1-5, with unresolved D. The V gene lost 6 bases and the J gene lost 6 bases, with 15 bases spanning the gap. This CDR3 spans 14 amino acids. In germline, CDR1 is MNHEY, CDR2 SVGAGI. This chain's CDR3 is CASRQLPPGQPQHF. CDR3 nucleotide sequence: TGTGCCAGCAGGCAGCTACCCCCGGGTCAGCCCCAGCATTTT.

CDR3 amino acids: CASSYVGLAYEQFF. The CDR3 DNA sequence: TGTGCCAGCAGTTACGTGGGACTAGCCTATGAGCAGTTCTTC. V is TRBV6-5 and J is TRBJ2-1, with 9 bases fitting TRBD2. Germline V gene data show CDR1 as MNHEY and CDR2 as SVGAGI. Trimming took 2 bases from V and 8 from J; bases not matched to a gene: 4. CDR3 length equals 14 residues.

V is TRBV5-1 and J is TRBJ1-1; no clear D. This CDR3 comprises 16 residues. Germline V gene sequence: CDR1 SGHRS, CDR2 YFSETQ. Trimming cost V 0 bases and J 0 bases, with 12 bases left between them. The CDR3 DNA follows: TGCGCCAGCAGCTTGGGAACACAGAGATTGAACACTGAAGCTTTCTTT. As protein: CASSLGTQRLNTEAFF.

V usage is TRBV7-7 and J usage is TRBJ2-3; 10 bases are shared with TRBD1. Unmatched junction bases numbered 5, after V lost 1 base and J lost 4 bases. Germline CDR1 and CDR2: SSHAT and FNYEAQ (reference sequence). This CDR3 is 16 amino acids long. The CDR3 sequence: CASSLGGDRGSDTQYF. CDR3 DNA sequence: TGTGCCAGCAGCTTAGGTGGGGACAGGGGCTCAGATACGCAGTATTTT.

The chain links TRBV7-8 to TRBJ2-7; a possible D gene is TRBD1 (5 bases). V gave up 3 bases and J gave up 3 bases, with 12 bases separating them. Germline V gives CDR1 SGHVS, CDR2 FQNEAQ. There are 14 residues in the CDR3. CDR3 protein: CASSFARQFYEQYF. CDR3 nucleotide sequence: TGTGCCAGCAGCTTCGCCCGACAGTTCTACGAGCAGTACTTC.

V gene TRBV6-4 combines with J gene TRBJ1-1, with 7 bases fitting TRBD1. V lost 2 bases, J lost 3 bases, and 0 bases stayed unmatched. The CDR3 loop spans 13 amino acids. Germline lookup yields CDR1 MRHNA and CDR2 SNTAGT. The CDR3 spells CASSDRGHTEAFF. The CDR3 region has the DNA TGTGCCAGCAGTGACAGGGGGCACACTGAAGCTTTCTTT.

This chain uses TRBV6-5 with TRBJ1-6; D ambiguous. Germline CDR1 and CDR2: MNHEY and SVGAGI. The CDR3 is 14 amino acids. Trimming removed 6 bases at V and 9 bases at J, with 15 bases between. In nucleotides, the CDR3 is TGTGCCAGCAGAAGAAATATAGTGGGTTCACCCCTCCACTTT. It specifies CASRRNIVGSPLHF.

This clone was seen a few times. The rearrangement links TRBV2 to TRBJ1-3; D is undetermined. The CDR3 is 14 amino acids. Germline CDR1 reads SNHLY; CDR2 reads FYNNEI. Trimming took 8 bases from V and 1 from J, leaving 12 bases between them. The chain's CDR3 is CASSLRGSGNTIYF. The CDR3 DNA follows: TGTGCCAGCTCCCTCCGGGGTTCTGGAAACACCATATATTTT.

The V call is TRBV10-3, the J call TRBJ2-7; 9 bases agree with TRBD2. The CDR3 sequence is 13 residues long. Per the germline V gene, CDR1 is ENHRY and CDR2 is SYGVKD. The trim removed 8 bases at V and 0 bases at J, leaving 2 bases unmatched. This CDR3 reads CAILAGASYEQYF. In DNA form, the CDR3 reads TGTGCCATCTTAGCGGGGGCCTCCTACGAGCAGTACTTC.

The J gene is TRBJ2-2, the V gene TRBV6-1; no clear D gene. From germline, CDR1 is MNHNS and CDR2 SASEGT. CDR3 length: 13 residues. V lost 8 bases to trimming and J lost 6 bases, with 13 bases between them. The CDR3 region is CASVSRIPGELFF. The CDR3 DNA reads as TGTGCCAGCGTCTCTCGGATCCCCGGGGAGCTGTTTTTT.

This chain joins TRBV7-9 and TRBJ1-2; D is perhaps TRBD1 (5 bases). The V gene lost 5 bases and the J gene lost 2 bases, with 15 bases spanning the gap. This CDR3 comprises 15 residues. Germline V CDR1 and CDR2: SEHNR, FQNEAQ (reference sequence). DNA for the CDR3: TGTGCCAGCAGCCCAGGGCCAAGGACAAACTATGGCTACACCTTC. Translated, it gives CASSPGPRTNYGYTF.

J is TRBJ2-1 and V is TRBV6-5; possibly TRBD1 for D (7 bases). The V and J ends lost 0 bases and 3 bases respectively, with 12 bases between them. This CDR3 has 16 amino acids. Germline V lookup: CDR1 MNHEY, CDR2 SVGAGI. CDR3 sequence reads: CASSYSSGGLYNEQFF. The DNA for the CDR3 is TGTGCCAGCAGTTACTCATCAGGGGGACTCTACAATGAGCAGTTCTTC.

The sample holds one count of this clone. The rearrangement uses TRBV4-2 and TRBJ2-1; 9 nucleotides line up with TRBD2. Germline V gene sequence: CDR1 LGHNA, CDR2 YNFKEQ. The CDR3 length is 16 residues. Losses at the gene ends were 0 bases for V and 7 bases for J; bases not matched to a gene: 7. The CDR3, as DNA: TGTGCCAGCAGCCAAGATGTAGCGGGAGAGTGGAATGAGCAGTTCTTC. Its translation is CASSQDVAGEWNEQFF.

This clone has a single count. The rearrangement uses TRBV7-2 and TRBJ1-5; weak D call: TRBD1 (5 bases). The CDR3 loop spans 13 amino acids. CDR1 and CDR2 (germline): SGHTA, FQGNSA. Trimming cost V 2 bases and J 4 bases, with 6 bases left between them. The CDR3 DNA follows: TGTGCCAGCAGCTTACAGGGAAATCAGCCCCAGCATTTT. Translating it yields CASSLQGNQPQHF.

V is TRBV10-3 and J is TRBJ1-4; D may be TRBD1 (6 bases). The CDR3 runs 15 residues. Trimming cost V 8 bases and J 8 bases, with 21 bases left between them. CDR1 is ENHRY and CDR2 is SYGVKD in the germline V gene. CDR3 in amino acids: CAIGTGAEGNEKLFF. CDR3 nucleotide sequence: TGTGCCATCGGGACGGGGGCAGAGGGGAACGAAAAACTGTTTTTT.